This T cell receptor beta chain was identified during a study of blood T cell repertoires in COVID-19. Study information: In each case, the material was cDNA or gDNA derived from T cells, B-cell-depleted T cells, or PBMCs.

Source study methods: Amplification with reference gene primers provided the estimates of nucleated cell counts. Sequenced by immunoSEQ multiplex PCR; TCRdb stores in-frame clones only, minus some. From that table come the V and J calls and clone size; the DNA was used to work out D and trimming. Among fewer than 350,000 clones listed, about 87% were seen once. Enrolment of Seattle patients took place during active infection, and they were followed longitudinally. This CDR3 is 14 amino acids long. Per the germline V gene, CDR1 is LGHDT and CDR2 is YNNKEL (reference sequence). V lost 5 bases, J lost 5 bases, and 6 bases stayed unmatched.

This TCR was recovered from a man aged 25 to 40 with COVID-19, enrolled during active disease. The chain has TRBV3-1 (or the pseudogene TRBV3-2) and TRBJ2-1; 7 positions match TRBD1. The source material was peripheral blood. This CDR3 is CASSTQGTHNEQFF. CDR3 sequence (DNA): TGTGCCAGCAGCACACAGGGGACCCACAATGAGCAGTTCTTC.